This T cell receptor beta chain was obtained from a study of T-cell memory formation after mild COVID-19 (dated by TCRdb to the early 2020s). Broadly, across the study: Most TCR sequence clusters were specific to one of the two donors. T-cell clones expanding and contracting after mild COVID-19 in a couple of donors were tracked by longitudinal TCRalpha and TCRbeta repertoire sequencing. The cohort was made up of two young adult volunteers, one female and one male, who were previously healthy. The investigation overall reported the following: Contracting CD4+ clones appeared mostly in the CM and EM memory subsets, whereas CD8+ clones were enriched in EMRA. Some responding clones were detected in pre-infection memory, which suggested that pre-existing cross-reactive memory T cells had joined the SARS-CoV-2 response. Clones that contracted from day 15 to 85 showed balanced CD4/CD8 phenotypes, whereas a second wave of clones that expanded from day 15 to 37 leaned towards CD4+. SARS-CoV-2 specificity was not confirmed for the second-wave clones peaking on day 37. The study included only a couple of mild cases, and larger cohorts that include severe cases with pre-infection samples were judged to be necessary.

Ficoll-Paque density gradient centrifugation was the method used to isolate PBMCs. Comment on this clonotype: It lacks a known antigen. No much larger clone exists at a distance of one base, and base qualities are not known.

The instrument given in TCRdb is Illumina NovaSeq 6000. TCRalpha and TCRbeta cDNA libraries were constructed by 5'RACE with constant-segment primers, with sample barcodes and unique molecular identifiers being introduced. Trizol reagent was used to extract RNA from every sample. The libraries were amplified in two PCR steps, and the second step added a second sample barcode and Illumina TruSeq adapters. Sequencing of the libraries was done on an Illumina NovaSeq, producing 2 x 150 bp paired-end reads. Per the authors' processing: Demultiplexing of reads and collapsing into UMI-guided consensus sequences were performed with migec v1.2.7. Using mixcr v2.1.11, UMI consensuses were aligned to TRA and TRB V and J templates and then assembled into clonotypes. A clonotype was counted as expanded or contracted only if both edgeR and NoisET called the change significant, with noise models trained on biological replicates. For edgeR calls, a false discovery rate-adjusted p below 0.01 and a log2 fold-change threshold of 1 were applied. As an exploratory analysis of dynamics, PCA with hierarchical clustering was applied to max-normalized trajectories of the 1000 most abundant clonotypes. The CD4 or CD8 phenotype of responding clones was assigned using the separately sequenced CD4+ and CD8+ repertoires. TCRdb reprocessed the public reads (quality trimming at Q25 with fastp, clone calling with MiXCR) and kept in-frame beta chains. Each CDR3 protein appears once, grouped with its most common genes and DNA. Clone size and V and J calls follow TCRdb, not the original study. This sample gives more than 150,000 distinct CDR3 sequences in total; roughly 10% of them show up just once. Roughly 3.8% of the sample is taken by the ten largest.

In the germline V gene (reference sequence), CDR1 corresponds to DFQATT and CDR2 to SNEGSKA. The CDR3 sequence holds 14 residues, the cysteine and phenylalanine included. Of the read, only the CDR3 DNA is kept; its 42 bases are in frame from base 1. The junction shows trimming of 2 bases on V and 3 bases on J, plus 10 bases between the germline ends. The TCR comes from a man younger than 35 who had mild COVID-19 (a few samples of this study predate the infection). The sample titles of this study are shuffled in the database, so cell type and time point are left out; the donor was told from shared clones. What was sequenced was PBMCs or a T cell subset sorted from them (not recorded which). The chain couples TRBV20-1 to TRBJ2-2, and perhaps TRBD2 as D gene, on 6 matching bases. The CDR3 reads CSARRDFHTGELFF. In nucleotide form, the sequence is TGCAGTGCTAGAAGGGACTTTCACACCGGGGAGCTGTTTTTT.